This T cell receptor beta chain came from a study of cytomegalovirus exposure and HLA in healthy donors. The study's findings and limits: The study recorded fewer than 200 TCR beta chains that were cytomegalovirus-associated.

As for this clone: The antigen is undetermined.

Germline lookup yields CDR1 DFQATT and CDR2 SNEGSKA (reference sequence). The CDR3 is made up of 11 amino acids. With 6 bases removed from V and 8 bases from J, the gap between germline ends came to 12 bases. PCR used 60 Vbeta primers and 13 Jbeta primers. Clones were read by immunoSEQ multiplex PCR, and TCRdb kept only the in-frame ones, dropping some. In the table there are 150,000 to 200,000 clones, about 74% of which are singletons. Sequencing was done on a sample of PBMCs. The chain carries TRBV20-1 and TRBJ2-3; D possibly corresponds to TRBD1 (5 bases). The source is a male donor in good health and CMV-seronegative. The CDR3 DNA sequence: TGCAGTGCCAGGGAATGGGGTACGCAGTATTTT. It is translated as CSAREWGTQYF.